This note documents a single T cell receptor (beta chain) sequence. The sample originates from a study of identical twins' blood T cells. Looked up from germline, CDR1 is DFQATT and CDR2 is SNEGSKA (reference sequence). CDR3 length: 13 residues. V dropped 0 bases and J dropped 4 bases, with 9 bases sitting between them. Each CDR3 protein is one row after TCRdb ran MiXCR on the 5' RACE reads. The sample has a few hundred thousand distinct CDR3 sequences, around 30% seen once. Six healthy women, forming three identical twin pairs, donated samples. The chain is built from TRBV20-1 and TRBJ1-1; D not resolved. This TCR came from a woman aged 18-55 years in good health. The sample comprised PBMCs. The CDR3 reads CSARDQWSTEAFF. DNA for the CDR3: TGCAGTGCTAGAGATCAGTGGAGCACTGAAGCTTTCTTT.